Reported below is one T cell receptor beta chain. This specimen belongs to a study of blood T cell repertoires in COVID-19. Overall study context: Both acute and convalescent COVID-19 samples were obtained from the United States, Italy and Spain.

The CDR3 has 14 residues. In germline, CDR1 is KGHSH, CDR2 LQKENI. After removal of 5 bases from V and 4 bases from J, the junction contained 3 bases not matched to a gene. Clones were sequenced by immunoSEQ multiplex PCR, and TCRdb holds only the in-frame ones, with some missing. Among approximately 280,000 clones, around 80% were seen once, and the ten largest hold around 5%. Sequenced: PBMCs or T cells enriched from blood (not recorded which). The sequence was collected from a man in his forties or fifties who had been exposed to COVID-19. V gene TRBV18 combines with J gene TRBJ2-7, with 12 bases aligning to TRBD1. The CDR3 protein is CASSGTGGKYEQYF. The CDR3 region has the DNA TGTGCCAGCTCAGGGACAGGGGGCAAGTACGAGCAGTACTTC.